This TCR beta chain was recovered during a study of T cell responses to AZD1222 COVID-19 vaccine. Pooling of second doses given at about 4 or about 12 weeks was done. The germline V gene has CDR1 MNHNS and CDR2 SASEGT. The ends lost 5 bases at V and 4 bases at J; junction bases unmatched: 12. This CDR3 has 16 residues. The data were produced by immunoSEQ multiplex PCR, yet TCRdb's version contains in-frame clones alone and is incomplete. This sample yields tens of thousands of clones, of which about 89% are seen a single time; 5% belongs to the top ten. The chain employs TRBV6-1 and TRBJ1-2, with 8 positions matching TRBD1. Material: peripheral blood, obtained 28 days after the second AZD1222 dose. This sequence was found in an adult who received the AZD1222 COVID-19 vaccine. The CDR3 nucleotides are TGTGCCAGCAGTAAAGGACAGGGATCGTATGGCTATGGCTACACCTTC. Its translation: CASSKGQGSYGYGYTF.